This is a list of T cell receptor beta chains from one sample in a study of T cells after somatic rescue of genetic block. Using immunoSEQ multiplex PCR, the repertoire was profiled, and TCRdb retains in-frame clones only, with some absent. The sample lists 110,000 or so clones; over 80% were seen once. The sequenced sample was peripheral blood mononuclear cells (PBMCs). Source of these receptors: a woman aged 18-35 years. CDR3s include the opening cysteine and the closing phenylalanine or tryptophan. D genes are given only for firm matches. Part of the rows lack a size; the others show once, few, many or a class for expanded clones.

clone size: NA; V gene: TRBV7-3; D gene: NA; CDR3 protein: CASSLRDYGSPLHF
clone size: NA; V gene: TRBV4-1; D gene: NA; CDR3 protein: CASSQARSSSTDTQYF
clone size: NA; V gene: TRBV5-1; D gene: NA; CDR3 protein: CASSQDSYNEKLFF
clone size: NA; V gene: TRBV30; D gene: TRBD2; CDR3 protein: CAWRTSGGGTQYF
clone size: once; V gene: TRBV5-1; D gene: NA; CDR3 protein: CASSLLGGRTDTQYF
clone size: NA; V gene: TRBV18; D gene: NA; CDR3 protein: CASSPRESYSRTDTQYF
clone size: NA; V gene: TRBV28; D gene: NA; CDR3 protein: CASRPAFGRVPRDTQYF
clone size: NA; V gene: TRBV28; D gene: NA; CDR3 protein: CASSSGRYEQYF
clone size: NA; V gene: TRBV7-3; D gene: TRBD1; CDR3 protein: CASSLRQGESPLHF
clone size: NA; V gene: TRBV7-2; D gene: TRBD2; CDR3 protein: CASSLDGRAGGELFF
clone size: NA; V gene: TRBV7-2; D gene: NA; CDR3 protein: CASSFPENREAFF
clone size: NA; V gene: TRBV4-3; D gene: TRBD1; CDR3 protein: CASSSQDRGNEKLFF
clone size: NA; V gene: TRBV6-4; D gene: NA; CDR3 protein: CASRESSSAFGYTF
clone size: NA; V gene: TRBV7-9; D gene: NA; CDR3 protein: CASSPSGGRFTEAFF
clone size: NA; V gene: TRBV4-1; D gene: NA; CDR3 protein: CASSQDRSGAGEKLFF
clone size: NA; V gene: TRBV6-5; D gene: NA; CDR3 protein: CASSSTRRDEKLFF
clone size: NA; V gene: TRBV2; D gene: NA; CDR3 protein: CASSVTVNDGYTF
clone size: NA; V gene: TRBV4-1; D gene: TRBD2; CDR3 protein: CASSQLLAGGSGELFF